The clone carrying this T cell receptor (beta chain) was detected a few times. The cohort's ophthalmopathy patients, a group with duration under 3 months, had a Clinical Activity Score of at least 3 and a NOSPECS grade of at least 4. Germline assignment: CDR1 MNHNS and CDR2 SASEGT. Trimming shortened V by 6 bases and J by 5 bases, and 10 bases separated the two germline ends. This CDR3 contains 13 residues. These data belong to a study of T cells in Graves' hyperthyroidism and ophthalmopathy. Study details: Any treatment followed the collection of peripheral blood at initial diagnosis.

What was amplified from RNA transcripts were TCR beta CDR3 regions. With the HTBI primer set, the TCR CDR3 went through a first round of RT-PCR. TCRdb analysed the multiplex PCR reads with MiXCR anew, one entry per CDR3 protein. The table includes 700,000 or so distinct CDR3 sequences, approximately 14% detected once. The chain carries TRBV6-1 and TRBJ1-4, with D possibly TRBD1 on 6 matching bases. The sequenced material came from blood. The sequence was obtained from a woman in her forties or fifties with Graves' ophthalmopathy. The CDR3 DNA follows: TGTGCCAGCAGACCAGGACAGAATGAAAAACTGTTTTTT. Amino acids: CASRPGQNEKLFF.